This TCR beta chain was identified during a study of T cell repertoires in cytomegalovirus infection. Study-wide background: Based on public TCR beta signatures, there were indications of CMV infection and of a matching HLA type. Overall study results and limits: The ex vivo response was dominated by HLA-C-restricted CMV-specific TCR beta clonotypes.

From the reads, TCRdb called clonotypes with MiXCR, one entry per CDR3 protein. The sample lists approximately 500,000 distinct CDR3 sequences, approximately 16% occurring once. A note on this clonotype: Its antigen is as yet unknown.

The trim removed 3 bases at V and 3 bases at J, leaving 1 base unmatched. The germline CDR1 and CDR2 sequences are SQVTM and ANQGSEA. CDR3 size: 12 residues. Sequencing used CD8+ T cells from PBMCs. The chain employs TRBV29-1 and TRBJ2-7; 8 bases align to TRBD1. The origin of this receptor is a human donor in good health (CMV status not recorded). Some clones in this sample may be carry-over from other donors' samples. The CDR3: CSVEDRVYEQYF. The DNA for the CDR3 is TGCAGCGTTGAGGACAGGGTCTACGAGCAGTACTTC.